The source of this TCR beta chain is a study of T cell changes during pregnancy in multiple sclerosis. Using immunoSEQ multiplex PCR, the repertoire was profiled, and TCRdb retains in-frame clones only, with some absent. The top ten hold 9.5% to 10% of the sample, which has approximately 30,000 clones, roughly 87% seen once. V dropped 3 bases and J dropped 7 bases, with 21 bases sitting between them. Germline loops: CDR1 PRHDT, CDR2 FYEKMQ (reference sequence). The CDR3 spans 17 residues. V gene TRBV13 combines with J gene TRBJ2-2; D perhaps matches TRBD2 (6 bases). This clonotype was sampled from a female donor with multiple sclerosis, enrolled in a pregnancy study. The sample in question was CD8+ T cells from peripheral blood mononuclear cells, obtained in the first trimester of pregnancy. CDR3 nucleotide sequence: TGTGCCAGCAGCTTCTTCGGGACTGCAGGTGCAAACGGGGAGCTGTTTTTT. As protein: CASSFFGTAGANGELFF.